A selection of T cell receptor beta chains follows, all from one sample in a study of shared clonotypes between healthy human individuals. Only in-frame clones appear in the TCRdb table, and some are missing; sequencing was by immunoSEQ multiplex PCR. The repertoire holds about 1,900,000 clones, with approximately 95% as singletons. Sample: naive CD8+ T cells sorted from blood. The receptors stem from a man younger than 35 in good health. Each CDR3 is given with its conserved first and last residue. Each record gives: CDR3 DNA, CDR3 protein, J gene, V gene, clone size, D gene. The D gene is left open where the match is weak. Expanded clones get a size class; other rows say once, few or many, or leave the size out.

cdr3_nt: TGTGCCAGCAGCGCCGGGACAGTACAAGAGACCCAGTACTTC; cdr3_aa: CASSAGTVQETQYF; j_call: TRBJ2-5; v_call: TRBV9; clone_size: .; d_call: TRBD1
cdr3_nt: TGCGCCAGCAGCCAAGATTACCCTCCCCCATCCGCTAACTATGGCTACACCTTC; cdr3_aa: CASSQDYPPPSANYGYTF; j_call: TRBJ1-2; v_call: TRBV4-3; clone_size: .; d_call: .
cdr3_nt: TGTGCCAGCAGCTTGGGGGTGGTTTCTTCCTACGAGCAGTACTTC; cdr3_aa: CASSLGVVSSYEQYF; j_call: TRBJ2-7; v_call: TRBV5-5; clone_size: .; d_call: .
cdr3_nt: TGTGCCAGCAGTCCATACCCCGGGACAGGGTTGTCCGAGCAGTACTTC; cdr3_aa: CASSPYPGTGLSEQYF; j_call: TRBJ2-7; v_call: TRBV28; clone_size: once; d_call: TRBD1
cdr3_nt: TGTGCCAGCAGTGAACTGGGACTAGCTAAATACGAGCAGTACTTC; cdr3_aa: CASSELGLAKYEQYF; j_call: TRBJ2-7; v_call: TRBV6-1; clone_size: .; d_call: TRBD2
cdr3_nt: TGTGCCAGCAGTGAGGGTTCCGCTATCTTCTACGAGCAGTACTTC; cdr3_aa: CASSEGSAIFYEQYF; j_call: TRBJ2-7; v_call: TRBV9; clone_size: .; d_call: .
cdr3_nt: TGTGCCAGCAGCTTAGGACAGGACCCCCAAGCTTTCTTT; cdr3_aa: CASSLGQDPQAFF; j_call: TRBJ1-1; v_call: TRBV11-2; clone_size: .; d_call: .
cdr3_nt: TGTGCCAGCAGTCTTTTGACCGACGAGCAGTACTTC; cdr3_aa: CASSLLTDEQYF; j_call: TRBJ2-7; v_call: TRBV25-1; clone_size: .; d_call: .
cdr3_nt: TGTGCCAGCAGCTTAGATAACACAGGGGAAGAGACCCAGTACTTC; cdr3_aa: CASSLDNTGEETQYF; j_call: TRBJ2-5; v_call: TRBV7-9; clone_size: .; d_call: TRBD1
cdr3_nt: TGTGCCAGCAGTGATGAGGGGACGTGGAATTCACCCCTCCACTTT; cdr3_aa: CASSDEGTWNSPLHF; j_call: TRBJ1-6; v_call: TRBV25-1; clone_size: .; d_call: .
cdr3_nt: TGTGCCAGTAGTACGACCGGACACGGGGAGACCCAGTACTTC; cdr3_aa: CASSTTGHGETQYF; j_call: TRBJ2-5; v_call: TRBV19; clone_size: once; d_call: .
cdr3_nt: TGTGCCAGCAGCGTGGGGACAGGGCATAATTCACCCCTCCACTTT; cdr3_aa: CASSVGTGHNSPLHF; j_call: TRBJ1-6; v_call: TRBV11-2; clone_size: .; d_call: TRBD1
cdr3_nt: TGTGCCAGCAGCCCCTGGGACACCAACTATGGCTACACCTTC; cdr3_aa: CASSPWDTNYGYTF; j_call: TRBJ1-2; v_call: TRBV13; clone_size: .; d_call: .
cdr3_nt: TGTGCCAGCAGTACACAGGGTTCGGGCACTGAAGCTTTCTTT; cdr3_aa: CASSTQGSGTEAFF; j_call: TRBJ1-1; v_call: TRBV9; clone_size: .; d_call: .
cdr3_nt: TGTGCCAGCAGTTCAGCCGGAGATACGCAGTATTTT; cdr3_aa: CASSSAGDTQYF; j_call: TRBJ2-3; v_call: TRBV9; clone_size: .; d_call: .
cdr3_nt: TGTGCCATCAGTGAGCCGGGACTAGCGGGAGTCAATGAGCAGTTCTTC; cdr3_aa: CAISEPGLAGVNEQFF; j_call: TRBJ2-1; v_call: TRBV10-3; clone_size: .; d_call: TRBD2
cdr3_nt: TGTGCCAGCAGTTTAGTTGGACAGCTCCCTATGGGCTACACCTTC; cdr3_aa: CASSLVGQLPMGYTF; j_call: TRBJ1-2; v_call: TRBV27; clone_size: once; d_call: .
cdr3_nt: TGCGCCAGCAGCTTGGACTACTCATCGATATATGAGCAGTTCTTC; cdr3_aa: CASSLDYSSIYEQFF; j_call: TRBJ2-1; v_call: TRBV5-1; clone_size: .; d_call: .
cdr3_nt: TGTGCCTGGGGTACAGGTTACTCCTACGAGCAGTACTTC; cdr3_aa: CAWGTGYSYEQYF; j_call: TRBJ2-7; v_call: TRBV30; clone_size: .; d_call: .
cdr3_nt: TGTGCCAGCAGCATGGGACTAGCGGGATACATTCAGTACTTC; cdr3_aa: CASSMGLAGYIQYF; j_call: TRBJ2-4; v_call: TRBV28; clone_size: .; d_call: TRBD2
cdr3_nt: TGCGCCAGCAGTGGGAGCGGGAGTTGGGACAATGAGCAGTTCTTC; cdr3_aa: CASSGSGSWDNEQFF; j_call: TRBJ2-1; v_call: TRBV10-2; clone_size: .; d_call: TRBD2
cdr3_nt: TGTGCCAGCAGCCAATCAACAGCCTATGGCTACACCTTC; cdr3_aa: CASSQSTAYGYTF; j_call: TRBJ1-2; v_call: TRBV16; clone_size: once; d_call: .
cdr3_nt: TGTGCCAGCAGCTCCCTAGCTTTGGCGGGAGGGCGCGAGACCCAGTACTTC; cdr3_aa: CASSSLALAGGRETQYF; j_call: TRBJ2-5; v_call: TRBV13; clone_size: .; d_call: TRBD2
cdr3_nt: TGCGCCAGCGCCGGGGTATCGAACACTGAAGCTTTCTTT; cdr3_aa: CASAGVSNTEAFF; j_call: TRBJ1-1; v_call: TRBV5-1; clone_size: .; d_call: .
cdr3_nt: TGTGCCAGCAGTTTAAGGGGCGTGGATGAAAAACTGTTTTTT; cdr3_aa: CASSLRGVDEKLFF; j_call: TRBJ1-4; v_call: TRBV28; clone_size: .; d_call: .
cdr3_nt: TGTGCCAGCAGCTTACCGGTGTTGCCCAGGATCGCAACTAATGAAAAACTGTTTTTT; cdr3_aa: CASSLPVLPRIATNEKLFF; j_call: TRBJ1-4; v_call: TRBV7-9; clone_size: once; d_call: .
cdr3_nt: TGTGCCAGCAGTCCGGTTGCGGGGGGAACTGAAGCTTTCTTT; cdr3_aa: CASSPVAGGTEAFF; j_call: TRBJ1-1; v_call: TRBV6-5; clone_size: .; d_call: .
cdr3_nt: TGCGCCAGCAGCCAAGAAGGATTCATGGGGGGCTACACCTTC; cdr3_aa: CASSQEGFMGGYTF; j_call: TRBJ1-2; v_call: TRBV4-1; clone_size: .; d_call: .
cdr3_nt: TGTGCCAGCAGTTTCCTTCTAAGCTCCTATAATTCACCCCTCCACTTT; cdr3_aa: CASSFLLSSYNSPLHF; j_call: TRBJ1-6; v_call: TRBV27; clone_size: .; d_call: .
cdr3_nt: TGCGCCAGCAGCCAACTGACCGGGACAGGGGTTAGGGATACGCAGTATTTT; cdr3_aa: CASSQLTGTGVRDTQYF; j_call: TRBJ2-3; v_call: TRBV4-1; clone_size: .; d_call: TRBD1
cdr3_nt: TGTGCCAGCAGGGAACAGGTCTACGGCTACACCTTC; cdr3_aa: CASREQVYGYTF; j_call: TRBJ1-2; v_call: TRBV6-5; clone_size: .; d_call: .
cdr3_nt: TGTGCCAGCAGTTACTCACCCCCCCCCGGGGGCAGGGGGCCAAGGGAGACCCAGTACTTC; cdr3_aa: CASSYSPPPGGRGPRETQYF; j_call: TRBJ2-5; v_call: TRBV6-8; clone_size: once; d_call: TRBD1
cdr3_nt: TGTGCCAGCAGTAGTCGGACAGGGGGCTCCTTGAACATTCAGTACTTC; cdr3_aa: CASSSRTGGSLNIQYF; j_call: TRBJ2-4; v_call: TRBV27; clone_size: .; d_call: TRBD1
cdr3_nt: TGTGCCAGTAGTATAGATCGGGAAGGGTCTGCTGAAGCTTTCTTT; cdr3_aa: CASSIDREGSAEAFF; j_call: TRBJ1-1; v_call: TRBV19; clone_size: .; d_call: .
cdr3_nt: TGTGCCAGCAGCCCCCGCCCGGGGGGGGCGTGGGAGACCCAGTACTTC; cdr3_aa: CASSPRPGGAWETQYF; j_call: TRBJ2-5; v_call: TRBV11-2; clone_size: .; d_call: TRBD2
cdr3_nt: TGTGCCAGCTCACCGTTGCGACTGAATGAGCAGTTCTTC; cdr3_aa: CASSPLRLNEQFF; j_call: TRBJ2-1; v_call: TRBV18; clone_size: .; d_call: .
cdr3_nt: TGTGCCAGTGGTCACTCCTACAATGAGCAGTTCTTC; cdr3_aa: CASGHSYNEQFF; j_call: TRBJ2-1; v_call: TRBV7-6; clone_size: .; d_call: .
cdr3_nt: TGTGCCAGCAGCTTAGGACAGGGTAGCAATCAGCCCCAGCATTTT; cdr3_aa: CASSLGQGSNQPQHF; j_call: TRBJ1-5; v_call: TRBV7-8; clone_size: .; d_call: TRBD1
cdr3_nt: TGCGCCAGCAGCAAGGACAGGACGACTTGGGAGCAGTACTTC; cdr3_aa: CASSKDRTTWEQYF; j_call: TRBJ2-7; v_call: TRBV5-1; clone_size: .; d_call: TRBD1
cdr3_nt: TGTGCCAGTAGTCCATCAGCAAGGGGAAGACAGCCCCAGCATTTT; cdr3_aa: CASSPSARGRQPQHF; j_call: TRBJ1-5; v_call: TRBV19; clone_size: .; d_call: .
cdr3_nt: TGTGCCAGCAGCTTGGTTGGGGGACTAGCGGAATACGAGCAGTACTTC; cdr3_aa: CASSLVGGLAEYEQYF; j_call: TRBJ2-7; v_call: TRBV5-6; clone_size: .; d_call: TRBD2
cdr3_nt: TGCGCCAGCAGCCAAGGGGTCCAAGCGGAGCCCCAGCATTTT; cdr3_aa: CASSQGVQAEPQHF; j_call: TRBJ1-5; v_call: TRBV4-1; clone_size: .; d_call: .
cdr3_nt: TGTGCCAGCAGCGTAGGGGGGGATCTCGAGCAGTACTTC; cdr3_aa: CASSVGGDLEQYF; j_call: TRBJ2-7; v_call: TRBV9; clone_size: .; d_call: .
cdr3_nt: TGTGCCAGCAGCTTAGTGCCAGAACAAATCACAGATACGCAGTATTTT; cdr3_aa: CASSLVPEQITDTQYF; j_call: TRBJ2-3; v_call: TRBV7-9; clone_size: .; d_call: .
cdr3_nt: TGCAGTGCTAGCGGAGCCTACGAGCAGTACTTC; cdr3_aa: CSASGAYEQYF; j_call: TRBJ2-7; v_call: TRBV20-1; clone_size: .; d_call: .